The rows below give T cell receptor beta chains drawn from one sample of a study of cytomegalovirus exposure and HLA in healthy donors. The method was immunoSEQ multiplex PCR; TCRdb's version includes in-frame clones alone and lacks a portion of them. The sample includes about 200,000 clones, over 60% of them seen just once. Specimen: PBMCs. The source is a young woman in good health and CMV-seropositive. The CDR3 runs from the conserved cysteine through the conserved F or W. D genes are given only for firm matches. Size is omitted from some rows. Given values are once, few, many or a class for expanded clones.

d_call: TRBD2; j_call: TRBJ2-5; clone_size: .; v_call: TRBV11-2; cdr3_aa: CASSSGLAGGRSETQYF; cdr3_nt: TGTGCCAGCAGCTCGGGACTAGCGGGGGGGCGATCGGAGACCCAGTACTTC
d_call: .; j_call: TRBJ2-5; clone_size: .; v_call: TRBV28; cdr3_aa: CASKQGGIETQYF; cdr3_nt: TGTGCCAGCAAACAAGGAGGGATCGAGACCCAGTACTTC
d_call: .; j_call: TRBJ2-3; clone_size: .; v_call: TRBV2; cdr3_aa: CASRLSGRVRTDTQYF; cdr3_nt: TGTGCCAGCAGGCTGTCGGGGAGAGTACGCACAGATACGCAGTATTTT
d_call: TRBD2; j_call: TRBJ2-1; clone_size: .; v_call: TRBV11-2; cdr3_aa: CASSRERRGRDEQFF; cdr3_nt: TGTGCCAGCTCAAGAGAACGGCGGGGGAGGGATGAGCAGTTCTTC
d_call: .; j_call: TRBJ1-1; clone_size: .; v_call: TRBV18; cdr3_aa: CASSPFGGNTEAFF; cdr3_nt: TGTGCCAGCTCACCGTTTGGGGGCAACACTGAAGCTTTCTTT
d_call: .; j_call: TRBJ2-7; clone_size: .; v_call: TRBV28; cdr3_aa: CASRVGGSYEQYF; cdr3_nt: TGTGCCAGCAGGGTTGGGGGGTCCTACGAGCAGTACTTC
d_call: .; j_call: TRBJ1-1; clone_size: once; v_call: TRBV7-9; cdr3_aa: CASSLAGGEAFF; cdr3_nt: TGTGCCAGCAGCTTAGCGGGGGGTGAAGCTTTCTTT
d_call: .; j_call: TRBJ1-2; clone_size: .; v_call: TRBV18; cdr3_aa: CASSDRAQRGYTF; cdr3_nt: TGTGCCAGCTCAGACCGGGCCCAGCGGGGCTACACCTTC
d_call: .; j_call: TRBJ2-1; clone_size: few; v_call: TRBV5-1; cdr3_aa: CASSLELNEQFF; cdr3_nt: TGCGCCAGCAGCTTGGAGCTGAATGAGCAGTTCTTC
d_call: .; j_call: TRBJ2-7; clone_size: .; v_call: TRBV28; cdr3_aa: CASSYEAVYGQYF; cdr3_nt: TGTGCCAGCAGTTACGAGGCGGTCTATGGGCAGTACTTC
d_call: .; j_call: TRBJ1-2; clone_size: .; v_call: TRBV27; cdr3_aa: CASSPGQMLTEGTF; cdr3_nt: TGTGCCAGCAGTCCTGGACAGATGCTGACTGAAGGCACCTTC
d_call: .; j_call: TRBJ1-5; clone_size: .; v_call: TRBV28; cdr3_aa: CASSPQGGGGNQPQHF; cdr3_nt: TGTGCCAGCAGTCCGCAGGGAGGAGGCGGCAATCAGCCCCAGCATTTT
d_call: TRBD2; j_call: TRBJ2-5; clone_size: .; v_call: TRBV4-1; cdr3_aa: CASSQGGLAGEETQYF; cdr3_nt: TGCGCCAGCAGCCAAGGGGGACTAGCGGGGGAAGAGACCCAGTACTTC
d_call: .; j_call: TRBJ1-4; clone_size: .; v_call: TRBV30; cdr3_aa: CAWSTHSPTNEKLFF; cdr3_nt: TGTGCCTGGAGTACCCACAGCCCAACTAATGAAAAACTGTTTTTT
d_call: .; j_call: TRBJ2-5; clone_size: .; v_call: TRBV28; cdr3_aa: CASSGQPQETQYF; cdr3_nt: TGTGCCAGCAGCGGACAGCCCCAAGAGACCCAGTACTTC
d_call: TRBD1; j_call: TRBJ2-3; clone_size: once; v_call: TRBV28; cdr3_aa: CASSLRDRHTDTQYF; cdr3_nt: TGTGCCAGCAGTTTGCGGGACAGGCACACAGATACGCAGTATTTT
d_call: TRBD1; j_call: TRBJ2-3; clone_size: .; v_call: TRBV25-1; cdr3_aa: CASTGGTGMPDTQYF; cdr3_nt: TGTGCCAGCACAGGTGGGACAGGGATGCCAGATACGCAGTATTTT
d_call: TRBD2; j_call: TRBJ2-1; clone_size: .; v_call: TRBV19; cdr3_aa: CASSPVFLREKEQFF; cdr3_nt: TGTGCCAGTAGTCCCGTCTTTTTGCGGGAGAAGGAGCAGTTCTTC
d_call: TRBD1; j_call: TRBJ1-2; clone_size: few; v_call: TRBV13; cdr3_aa: CASSGRTGGSGYYGYTF; cdr3_nt: TGTGCCAGCAGCGGGCGGACAGGGGGTTCGGGATACTATGGCTACACCTTC
d_call: .; j_call: TRBJ2-5; clone_size: once; v_call: TRBV2; cdr3_aa: CASSLVVETQYF; cdr3_nt: TGTGCCAGCAGTCTAGTAGTAGAGACCCAGTACTTC
d_call: TRBD2; j_call: TRBJ2-7; clone_size: .; v_call: TRBV2; cdr3_aa: CASRVSVRGAGGPYEQYF; cdr3_nt: TGTGCCAGCAGAGTTTCCGTTAGAGGGGCGGGGGGCCCCTACGAGCAGTACTTC
d_call: TRBD1; j_call: TRBJ1-6; clone_size: .; v_call: TRBV6-6; cdr3_aa: CASTKGGRAGSPLHF; cdr3_nt: TGTGCCAGCACCAAAGGGGGCAGGGCGGGCTCACCCCTCCACTTT
d_call: TRBD1; j_call: TRBJ1-2; clone_size: few; v_call: TRBV7-2; cdr3_aa: CASIITGGNYGYTF; cdr3_nt: TGTGCCAGCATCATAACAGGGGGAAACTATGGCTACACCTTC
d_call: .; j_call: TRBJ1-4; clone_size: .; v_call: TRBV19; cdr3_aa: CASTRTLRREKLFF; cdr3_nt: TGTGCCAGTACTCGGACACTAAGACGTGAAAAACTGTTTTTT
d_call: TRBD2; j_call: TRBJ2-1; clone_size: .; v_call: TRBV6-5; cdr3_aa: CASSLLAGNEQFF; cdr3_nt: TGTGCCAGCAGTTTATTAGCGGGAAATGAGCAGTTCTTC
d_call: .; j_call: TRBJ2-3; clone_size: .; v_call: TRBV7-3; cdr3_aa: CASSPVGGNQNTQYF; cdr3_nt: TGTGCCAGCAGCCCGGTCGGCGGGAACCAAAATACGCAGTATTTT
d_call: .; j_call: TRBJ2-1; clone_size: .; v_call: TRBV10-2; cdr3_aa: CASGSARDLAPQGGEQFF; cdr3_nt: TGCGCCAGCGGCTCAGCGCGGGATTTAGCGCCCCAGGGGGGTGAGCAGTTCTTC
d_call: TRBD1; j_call: TRBJ2-7; clone_size: .; v_call: TRBV5-1; cdr3_aa: CASSPLLGQGAHEQYF; cdr3_nt: TGCGCCAGCAGCCCCCTCCTGGGACAGGGGGCCCACGAGCAGTACTTC
d_call: .; j_call: TRBJ2-5; clone_size: few; v_call: TRBV27; cdr3_aa: CASGGIYQGETQYF; cdr3_nt: TGTGCAAGCGGAGGGATCTACCAGGGAGAGACCCAGTACTTC
d_call: TRBD2; j_call: TRBJ2-7; clone_size: few; v_call: TRBV14; cdr3_aa: CASSHASRTSGRAYEQYF; cdr3_nt: TGTGCCAGCAGCCACGCGTCCCGGACTAGCGGGAGAGCCTACGAGCAGTACTTC
d_call: .; j_call: TRBJ1-1; clone_size: .; v_call: TRBV7-9; cdr3_aa: CASSSQGNGNTEAFF; cdr3_nt: TGTGCCAGCAGCTCTCAGGGAAATGGGAACACTGAAGCTTTCTTT
d_call: .; j_call: TRBJ2-3; clone_size: .; v_call: TRBV4-3; cdr3_aa: CASSQDTDTDTQYF; cdr3_nt: TGCGCCAGCAGCCAAGATACAGACACAGATACGCAGTATTTT
d_call: .; j_call: TRBJ2-6; clone_size: .; v_call: TRBV19; cdr3_aa: CASSILFGSGANVLTF; cdr3_nt: TGTGCCAGTAGTATATTGTTCGGTTCTGGGGCCAACGTCCTGACTTTC
d_call: .; j_call: TRBJ2-6; clone_size: few; v_call: TRBV4-3; cdr3_aa: CASSPPGPTGGANVLTF; cdr3_nt: TGCGCCAGCAGCCCCCCGGGCCCAACGGGGGGGGCCAACGTCCTGACTTTC
d_call: TRBD1; j_call: TRBJ1-1; clone_size: few; v_call: TRBV11-2; cdr3_aa: CASSRQGLPEAFF; cdr3_nt: TGTGCCAGCAGCCGACAGGGCTTACCTGAAGCTTTCTTT
d_call: TRBD2; j_call: TRBJ2-1; clone_size: .; v_call: TRBV9; cdr3_aa: CASSLRGSGGNNEQFF; cdr3_nt: TGTGCCAGCAGCCTCCGCGGTAGCGGGGGAAACAATGAGCAGTTCTTC
d_call: .; j_call: TRBJ1-6; clone_size: .; v_call: TRBV7-2; cdr3_aa: CASSLASGNNSPLHF; cdr3_nt: TGTGCCAGCAGCTTAGCTTCCGGTAATAATTCACCCCTCCACTTT
d_call: .; j_call: TRBJ1-5; clone_size: few; v_call: TRBV19; cdr3_aa: CASSRRGDQGSQPQHF; cdr3_nt: TGTGCCAGTAGTAGGAGGGGAGACCAAGGGAGTCAGCCCCAGCATTTT
d_call: TRBD1; j_call: TRBJ2-3; clone_size: .; v_call: TRBV29-1; cdr3_aa: CSVEADRVSTDTQYF; cdr3_nt: TGCAGCGTTGAGGCGGACAGGGTGAGCACAGATACGCAGTATTTT
d_call: .; j_call: TRBJ2-7; clone_size: .; v_call: TRBV5-4; cdr3_aa: CASSLALDEQYF; cdr3_nt: TGTGCCAGCAGCTTGGCCTTAGACGAGCAGTACTTC
d_call: TRBD1; j_call: TRBJ1-5; clone_size: .; v_call: TRBV18; cdr3_aa: CASSRGTGASNQPQHF; cdr3_nt: TGTGCCAGCTCACGGGGGACAGGTGCTAGCAATCAGCCCCAGCATTTT
d_call: .; j_call: TRBJ1-1; clone_size: .; v_call: TRBV28; cdr3_aa: CASSLVGGPNTEAFF; cdr3_nt: TGTGCCAGCAGTTTAGTGGGGGGGCCGAACACTGAAGCTTTCTTT
d_call: .; j_call: TRBJ2-6; clone_size: .; v_call: TRBV5-1; cdr3_aa: CASSSGGAGANVLTF; cdr3_nt: TGCGCCAGCAGCTCAGGAGGGGCTGGGGCCAACGTCCTGACTTTC
d_call: .; j_call: TRBJ1-1; clone_size: few; v_call: TRBV2; cdr3_aa: CASRRSSGMNTEAFF; cdr3_nt: TGTGCCAGCAGAAGAAGTTCAGGGATGAACACTGAAGCTTTCTTT
d_call: .; j_call: TRBJ2-2; clone_size: .; v_call: TRBV4-2; cdr3_aa: CASSQPGGTGAGELFF; cdr3_nt: TGTGCCAGCAGCCAACCAGGGGGGACGGGCGCCGGGGAGCTGTTTTTT
d_call: TRBD1; j_call: TRBJ1-4; clone_size: .; v_call: TRBV6-1; cdr3_aa: CASSEISGQGKKLFF; cdr3_nt: TGTGCCAGCAGTGAAATTTCGGGACAGGGGAAAAAACTGTTTTTT
d_call: .; j_call: TRBJ1-2; clone_size: .; v_call: TRBV5-1; cdr3_aa: CASSLDGGPYGYTF; cdr3_nt: TGCGCCAGCAGCTTGGACGGGGGGCCCTATGGCTACACCTTC
d_call: TRBD2; j_call: TRBJ2-1; clone_size: .; v_call: TRBV7-2; cdr3_aa: CASSSRTSGSPYNEQFF; cdr3_nt: TGTGCCAGCAGCTCGCGGACTAGCGGGAGCCCCTACAATGAGCAGTTCTTC
d_call: TRBD1; j_call: TRBJ1-3; clone_size: .; v_call: TRBV28; cdr3_aa: CASSLFRTGGSGNTIYF; cdr3_nt: TGTGCCAGCAGTTTATTCCGGACAGGGGGCTCTGGAAACACCATATATTTT
d_call: .; j_call: TRBJ2-3; clone_size: .; v_call: TRBV7-6; cdr3_aa: CASSLDREDTQYF; cdr3_nt: TGTGCCAGCAGCTTAGATAGAGAGGATACGCAGTATTTT
d_call: .; j_call: TRBJ2-3; clone_size: .; v_call: TRBV5-1; cdr3_aa: CASSLLQGTDTQYF; cdr3_nt: TGCGCCAGCAGCTTACTACAGGGAACAGATACGCAGTATTTT